One sample yielded the 32 T cell receptor beta chains listed below, sequenced in a study of cytotoxic CD8 clonotypes in ibrutinib-treated CLL. Here immunoSEQ multiplex PCR was the method, and the copy in TCRdb shows in-frame clones only, minus some. Of 73,000 or so clones listed, roughly 72% were seen once; the top ten hold about 5.7%. The input for sequencing was PBMCs, taken after 12 months of ibrutinib treatment. The origin of the receptors is a human donor with chronic lymphocytic leukemia.

Only one count was recorded for this clone. This chain uses TRBV7-2 with TRBJ2-5, with TRBD1 identical over 8 bases. V shed 4 bases and J 2 bases; nucleotides not matched to a gene: 6. The V gene's germline CDR1 is SGHTA and CDR2 FQGNSA. This CDR3 has 15 amino acids. Here the CDR3 DNA reads TGTGCCAGCAGCTCATTACGGACAGGGCAAGAGACCCAGTACTTC. As protein: CASSSLRTGQETQYF.

This chain uses TRBV18 with TRBJ2-7; 7 bases are shared with TRBD2. Germline CDR1 is KGHSH and CDR2 is LQKENI. The V gene end was trimmed by 6 bases and the J gene end by 6 bases; junction bases not matched to a gene: 5. The CDR3 has 12 residues. The CDR3 loop is CASSPGTTEQYF. CDR3 in DNA: TGTGCCAGCTCCCCAGGGACTACCGAGCAGTACTTC.

The gene calls are TRBV12-5 and TRBJ2-2, with no clear D. The CDR3 covers 14 residues. Trimming pared 3 bases from V and 6 bases from J, leaving 11 bases between. Per the germline V gene, CDR1 is LGHNT and CDR2 is FRNRAP. The CDR3 bases are TGTGCTAGTGGTTTAGAATCTATTGCCGGGGAGCTGTTTTTT. Translation: CASGLESIAGELFF.

A few counts support this clone. Written as DNA, the CDR3 is TGTGCCAGTAGTATCCGTACAGGGGGGAACACTGAAGCTTTCTTT. Protein product: CASSIRTGGNTEAFF. The chain has TRBV19 and TRBJ1-1, with 8 bases that match TRBD1. Germline V gives CDR1 LNHDA, CDR2 SQIVND (reference sequence). CDR3 length equals 15 residues. The V gene end was trimmed by 3 bases and the J gene end by 1 base; junction bases not matched to a gene: 4.

The chain combines TRBV27 with TRBJ2-7; possibly TRBD2 for D (5 bases). The CDR3 length is 13 residues. The V and J ends lost 6 bases and 7 bases respectively, with 16 bases between them. From germline, CDR1 is MNHEY and CDR2 SMNVEV (reference sequence). The CDR3 nucleotides are TGTGCCAGCAGCCCGGAGGTAGCCGGTGAGCAGTACTTC. This codes for CASSPEVAGEQYF.

This chain joins TRBV7-6 and TRBJ2-3; no reliable D call. The germline CDR1 and CDR2 sequences are SGHVS and FNYEAQ. The CDR3 totals 15 residues. Trimming pared 0 bases from V and 3 bases from J, leaving 10 bases between. CDR3 region: CASSLAGSGTDTQYF. The CDR3 bases are TGTGCCAGCAGCTTAGCGGGGTCTGGGACAGATACGCAGTATTTT.

This chain links TRBV7-2 with TRBJ2-1; a weak D match, TRBD2 (7 bases). Deletions cut 4 bases from V and 3 bases from J, with 16 bases between. In germline, CDR1 is SGHTA, CDR2 FQGNSA. The CDR3 is made up of 16 amino acids. This chain's CDR3 is CASSSKQGLHYNEQFF. In nucleotides, the CDR3 is TGTGCCAGCAGCTCCAAACAGGGACTACACTACAATGAGCAGTTCTTC.

V is TRBV7-2 and J is TRBJ2-5; D might be TRBD1 (5 bases). The germline CDR1 and CDR2 sequences are SGHTA and FQGNSA. The CDR3 sequence is 14 residues long. Between the trimmed V and J ends, which lost 1 base and 1 base, there was a span of 7 bases. The CDR3 here is CASSLGGPQETQYF. The CDR3 DNA reads as TGTGCCAGCAGCTTAGGGGGCCCCCAAGAGACCCAGTACTTC.

V usage is TRBV27 and J usage is TRBJ1-2, with 7 positions matching TRBD1. In germline, CDR1 is MNHEY, CDR2 SMNVEV (reference sequence). The CDR3 consists of 14 residues. With 3 bases clipped from V and 4 bases from J, the junction kept 5 bases outside the gene matches. CDR3 region: CASSFSTGIYGYTF. CDR3 nucleotides: TGTGCCAGCAGTTTCTCGACAGGGATCTATGGCTACACCTTC.

The chain couples TRBV7-2 to TRBJ2-2, with D possibly TRBD1 on 6 matching bases. Per germline, CDR1 SGHTA and CDR2 FQGNSA. The V end was cut by 2 bases, the J end by 8 bases, with 12 bases between. The CDR3 runs to 14 residues. The CDR3 reads CASSLLWGRGELFF. The DNA for the CDR3 is TGTGCCAGCAGCTTACTTTGGGGGCGTGGGGAGCTGTTTTTT.

This clone was recorded a few times. V and J are TRBV11-1 and TRBJ1-6; 10 bases align to TRBD1. With 3 bases clipped from V and 8 bases from J, the junction kept 1 base outside the gene matches. Germline V gives CDR1 SGHAT, CDR2 FQDESV (reference sequence). CDR3 length: 14 amino acids. CDR3 loop: CASSFGTGDSPLHF. CDR3 bases: TGTGCCAGCAGCTTCGGGACAGGGGATTCACCCCTCCACTTT.

This clone was counted a few times. The chain employs TRBV5-6 and TRBJ1-6, with a weak D call TRBD1 (6 bases). This CDR3 has 14 amino acids. V was clipped by 4 bases and J by 6 bases, with 11 bases between them. CDR1 and CDR2 (germline): SGHDT, YYEEEE. The CDR3 loop is CASSPGTPNSPLHF. The CDR3 coding sequence is TGTGCCAGCAGCCCAGGGACACCTAATTCACCCCTCCACTTT.

V usage is TRBV5-6 and J usage is TRBJ2-2, with D possibly TRBD1 on 6 matching bases. V was pared by 3 bases and J by 8 bases, with 8 bases between. The germline CDR1 and CDR2 sequences are SGHDT and YYEEEE. This CDR3 is built from 12 residues. The CDR3 nucleotides are TGTGCCAGCAGCTCAGGGGTGGGGGAGCTGTTTTTT. Protein product: CASSSGVGELFF.

The genes are TRBV28 and TRBJ1-5, with 8 nucleotides matching TRBD1. Trimming at V came to 5 bases and at J to 0 bases, leaving 15 bases not matched to a gene. This CDR3 comprises 19 residues. Germline CDR1 and CDR2: MDHEN and SYDVKM. CDR3 protein: CASSPNPGQASYSNQPQHF. Here the CDR3 DNA reads TGTGCCAGCAGTCCGAACCCGGGACAGGCGTCCTATAGCAATCAGCCCCAGCATTTT. The full variable domain, in which reference TRBV28 and TRBJ1-5 provide the parts outside the CDR3, is DVKVTQSSRYLVKRTGEKVFLECVQDMDHENMFWYRQDPGLGLRLIYFSYDVKMKEKGDIPEGYSVSREKKERFSLILESASTNQTSMYLCASSPNPGQASYSNQPQHFGDGTRLSIL.

The V and J genes are TRBV9 and TRBJ2-1; D may be TRBD2 (5 bases). V gave up 1 base and J gave up 6 bases, with 14 bases separating them. CDR1 SGDLS and CDR2 YYNGEE come from the germline V gene. The CDR3 contains 15 residues. The DNA for the CDR3 is TGTGCCAGCAGCGTAAGGGCCGACCGGGGCAATGAGCAGTTCTTC. Amino acids: CASSVRADRGNEQFF.

The chain uses TRBV7-8 and TRBJ2-7; 9 nucleotides agree with TRBD1. The trim removed 2 bases at V and 7 bases at J, leaving 12 bases unmatched. Per germline, CDR1 SGHVS and CDR2 FQNEAQ. There are 16 residues in the CDR3. CDR3 protein: CASSLSGQGFRPEQYF. The CDR3 DNA is TGTGCCAGCAGCTTATCGGGACAGGGTTTCAGACCAGAGCAGTACTTC.

The rearrangement links TRBV7-2 to TRBJ2-1; a possible D gene is TRBD2 (7 bases). CDR1 is SGHTA, CDR2 FQGNSA, per germline. Trimming removed 5 bases at V and 0 bases at J, with 14 bases between. The CDR3 is 16 amino acids. For the CDR3, the DNA is TGTGCCAGCAGCCGCGGGGGCCGGAGCTCCTACAATGAGCAGTTCTTC. This sequence encodes CASSRGGRSSYNEQFF.

The chain recombines TRBV6-1 with TRBJ2-3; the D is unclear. The CDR3 consists of 15 residues. V lost 8 bases to trimming and J lost 0 bases, with 15 bases between them. Germline lookup yields CDR1 MNHNS and CDR2 SASEGT. The CDR3 DNA is TGTGCCAGCCGCGTCTGGCCTACTAGCACAGATACGCAGTATTTT. Protein: CASRVWPTSTDTQYF.

V and J are TRBV30 and TRBJ1-3, with D uncertain. CDR1 GTSNPN and CDR2 SVGIG come from the germline V gene (reference sequence). CDR3 length: 12 residues. V shed 0 bases and J shed 7 bases, with 7 bases lying between them. CDR3 nucleotide sequence: TGTGCCTGGAGTGTAAGGGTTAACACCATATATTTT. This codes for CAWSVRVNTIYF. The whole variable domain, remainder taken from reference TRBV30 and TRBJ1-3, is SQTIHQWPATLVQPVGSPLSLECTVEGTSNPNLYWYRQAAGRGLQLLFYSVGIGQISSEVPQNLSASRPQDRQFILSSKKLLLSDSGFYLCAWSVRVNTIYFGEGSWLTVV.

CDR3: CASSSVGSSTGELFF. CDR3 DNA sequence: TGTGCCAGCAGCTCTGTGGGTTCCAGCACCGGGGAGCTGTTTTTT. The chain recombines TRBV7-2 with TRBJ2-2; no reliable D call. The CDR3 consists of 15 residues. Trimming pared 4 bases from V and 4 bases from J, leaving 13 bases between. Germline CDR1 and CDR2: SGHTA and FQGNSA.

As DNA, the CDR3 is TGTGCCAGCAGTAATTGGACTAGCGGGGTCCTAGGGCGCTGGTACAATGAGCAGTTCTTC. It is translated as CASSNWTSGVLGRWYNEQFF. The rearrangement uses TRBV5-4 and TRBJ2-1, with 12 bases matching TRBD2. Unmatched junction bases numbered 19, after V lost 5 bases and J lost 4 bases. CDR1 and CDR2 from the germline V gene are SGHNT and YYREEE (reference sequence). This CDR3 spans 20 amino acids.

This sequence joins TRBV19 and TRBJ2-5, with TRBD2 matching 8 bases. With V trimmed by 3 bases and J by 5 bases, 2 bases remained unmatched. Germline assignment: CDR1 LNHDA and CDR2 SQIVND (reference sequence). The CDR3 length is 13 residues. The CDR3 is CASSIGGAETQYF. CDR3 nucleotide sequence: TGTGCCAGTAGTATCGGGGGGGCGGAGACCCAGTACTTC.

The CDR3 region is CASSRSGLDYNEQFF. The CDR3 bases are TGTGCCAGCAGTAGATCGGGACTGGACTACAATGAGCAGTTCTTC. This rearrangement joins TRBV9 to TRBJ2-1, with D maybe TRBD2 (6 bases). V lost 5 bases to trimming and J lost 3 bases, with 15 bases between them. This CDR3 has 15 residues. Germline CDR1 and CDR2: SGDLS and YYNGEE.

The chain couples TRBV12-5 to TRBJ1-5; 7 bases map to TRBD1. V dropped 7 bases and J dropped 7; count of bases not matched to a gene: 10. The CDR3 totals 14 residues. Germline V gene data show CDR1 as LGHNT and CDR2 as FRNRAP. This chain's CDR3 is CASVKDRESQPQHF. DNA of the CDR3: TGTGCTAGTGTCAAAGACAGGGAATCCCAGCCCCAGCATTTT.

This clone was counted a few times. This chain connects TRBV27 to TRBJ1-2; tentatively, D is TRBD1 (5 bases). The CDR3 runs 13 residues. Germline loops: CDR1 MNHEY, CDR2 SMNVEV (reference sequence). V was trimmed by 5 bases and J by 4 bases, leaving 11 bases between them. The CDR3 DNA reads TGTGCCAGCAGTCCCCGGGGCGGCTATGGCTACACCTTC. Encoded protein: CASSPRGGYGYTF.

The chain uses TRBV11-3 and TRBJ2-1; TRBD2 might be the D (6 bases). The V gene lost 4 bases and the J gene lost 5 bases, with 15 bases spanning the gap. CDR3 size: 15 residues. Germline V gene lookup returns CDR1 SGHNT and CDR2 YENEEA. The CDR3 loop is CASSSDSGDHNEQFF. The CDR3 DNA reads as TGTGCCAGCAGCTCCGATAGCGGCGACCACAATGAGCAGTTCTTC.

This clone was detected only a few times. This chain joins TRBV11-2 and TRBJ2-4; no definite D call. In germline, CDR1 is SGHAT, CDR2 FQNNGV. V was trimmed by 2 bases and J by 5 bases, leaving 7 bases between them. CDR3 length: 13 amino acids. For the CDR3, the DNA is TGTGCCAGCAGCTTAACGCCACAAAACATTCAGTACTTC. Amino acids: CASSLTPQNIQYF. Complete variable domain (other parts from reference TRBV11-2 and TRBJ2-4): EAGVAQSPRYKIIEKRQSVAFWCNPISGHATLYWYQQILGQGPKLLIQFQNNGVVDDSQLPKDRFSAERLKGVDSTLKIQPAKLEDSAVYLCASSLTPQNIQYFGAGTRLSVL.

This clone was found a few times. The rearrangement links TRBV25-1 to TRBJ1-1; 10 nucleotides match TRBD1. The CDR3 is made up of 15 amino acids. Trimming at V came to 6 bases and at J to 0 bases, leaving 4 bases not matched to a gene. Germline loops: CDR1 MGHDK, CDR2 SYGVNS. The CDR3 sequence is CASRGTGDMNTEAFF. Written as DNA, the CDR3 is TGTGCCAGCAGAGGGACAGGGGATATGAACACTGAAGCTTTCTTT.

The V and J genes are TRBV4-2 and TRBJ2-7, with 7 bases fitting TRBD2. Germline assignment: CDR1 LGHNA and CDR2 YNFKEQ. The CDR3 consists of 15 residues. Losses at the gene ends were 0 bases for V and 1 base for J; bases not matched to a gene: 3. CDR3 sequence reads: CASSQDVGGSYEQYF. Here the CDR3 DNA reads TGTGCCAGCAGCCAAGATGTGGGGGGGTCCTACGAGCAGTACTTC.

The CDR3 DNA reads TGCGCCAGCAGCCGGGTCGCGGTGGTGAATCAGCCCCAGCATTTT. This gives the protein CASSRVAVVNQPQHF. The chain has TRBV4-1 and TRBJ1-5; D not resolved. The CDR3 has 15 amino acids. V lost 4 bases and J lost 4, with 14 bases in between. Germline values: CDR1 MGHRA, CDR2 YSYEKL.

This clone was observed a handful of times. The rearrangement uses TRBV7-2 and TRBJ1-6, with 7 bases fitting TRBD1. Per the germline V gene, CDR1 is SGHTA and CDR2 is FQGNSA. The CDR3 extends over 13 amino acids. V lost 5 bases and J lost 8; bases outside the gene matches: 3. The CDR3 bases are TGTGCCAGCAGCACTCAGGGGGATTCACCCCTCCACTTT. It translates to CASSTQGDSPLHF.

J is TRBJ2-3 and V is TRBV4-3; 11 positions agree with TRBD2. Germline CDR1 reads LGHNA; CDR2 reads YSLEER. The CDR3 has 15 amino acids. V shed 5 bases, J shed 2 bases, and the junction held 3 bases outside the gene matches. CDR3 coding DNA: TGCGCCAGCAGCTTAGCGGGGGGGCCCACAGATACGCAGTATTTT. It yields the protein CASSLAGGPTDTQYF.